This T cell receptor (beta chain) was observed in a study of CD8 T cells in ankylosing spondylitis. Findings of the study overall: Reports say disease-linked clones showed up significantly more in matched ankylosing spondylitis synovial fluid. The authors found the disease-linked clones to be CD8+ and relatively rare in peripheral blood. One TCR beta motif, made up of seven to nine highly homologous variants, appeared characteristic of ankylosing spondylitis blood. Reports of some motif variants in reactive arthritis synovial fluid and blood predate this one.

5'-RACE, quantitative and with molecular barcodes, yielded the TCR beta libraries. TCRdb reanalysed the 5' RACE reads using MiXCR and keeps one entry per CDR3 protein. Altogether about 750,000 distinct CDR3 sequences are present, roughly 19% being singletons, with the ten largest covering about 20%. The V gene lost 7 bases and the J gene lost 2 bases, with 13 bases spanning the gap. This CDR3 has 14 residues. A note on this clonotype: Its antigen is as yet unknown.

V and J are TRBV12-3 or TRBV12-4 and TRBJ2-3; D is possibly TRBD2 (6 bases). The material sequenced was blood, either unsorted or a sorted T cell fraction (not recorded which). The clonotype comes from a male donor with ankylosing spondylitis. The CDR3 DNA reads TGTGCCAGCACCCGTAGCGGCACCACAGATACGCAGTATTTT. This gives the protein CASTRSGTTDTQYF.